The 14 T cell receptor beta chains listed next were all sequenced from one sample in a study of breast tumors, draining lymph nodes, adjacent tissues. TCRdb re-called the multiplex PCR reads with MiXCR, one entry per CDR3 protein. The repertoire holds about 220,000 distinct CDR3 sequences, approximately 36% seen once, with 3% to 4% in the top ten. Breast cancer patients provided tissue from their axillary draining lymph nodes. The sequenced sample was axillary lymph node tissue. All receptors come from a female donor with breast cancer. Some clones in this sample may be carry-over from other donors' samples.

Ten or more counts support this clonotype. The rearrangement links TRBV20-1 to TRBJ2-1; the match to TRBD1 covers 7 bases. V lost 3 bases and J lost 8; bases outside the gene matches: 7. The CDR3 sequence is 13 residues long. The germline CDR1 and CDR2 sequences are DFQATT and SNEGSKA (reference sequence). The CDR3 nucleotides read TGCAGTGCTAGGACGGAAGGGGGCTATGAGCAGTTCTTC. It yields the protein CSARTEGGYEQFF.

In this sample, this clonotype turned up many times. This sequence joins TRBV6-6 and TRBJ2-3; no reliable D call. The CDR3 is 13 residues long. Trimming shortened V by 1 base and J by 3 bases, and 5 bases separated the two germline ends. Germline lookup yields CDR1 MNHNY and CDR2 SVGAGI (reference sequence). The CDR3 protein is CASSYLGTDTQYF. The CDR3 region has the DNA TGTGCCAGCAGTTACTTAGGGACAGATACGCAGTATTTT.

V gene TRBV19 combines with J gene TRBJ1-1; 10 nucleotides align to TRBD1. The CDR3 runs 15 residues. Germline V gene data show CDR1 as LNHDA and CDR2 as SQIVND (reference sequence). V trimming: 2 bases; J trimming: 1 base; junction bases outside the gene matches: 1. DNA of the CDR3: TGTGCCAGTAGTATACGGGACAGGGGGAACACTGAAGCTTTCTTT. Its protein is CASSIRDRGNTEAFF.

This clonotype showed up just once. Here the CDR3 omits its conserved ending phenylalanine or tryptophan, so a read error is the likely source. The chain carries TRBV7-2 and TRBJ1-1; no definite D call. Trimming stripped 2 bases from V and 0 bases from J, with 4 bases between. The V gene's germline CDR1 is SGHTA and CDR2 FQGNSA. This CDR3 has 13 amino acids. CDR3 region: CASSLRLNTEAFL. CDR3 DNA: TGTGCCAGCAGCTTAAGGCTGAACACTGAAGCTTTCTTG.

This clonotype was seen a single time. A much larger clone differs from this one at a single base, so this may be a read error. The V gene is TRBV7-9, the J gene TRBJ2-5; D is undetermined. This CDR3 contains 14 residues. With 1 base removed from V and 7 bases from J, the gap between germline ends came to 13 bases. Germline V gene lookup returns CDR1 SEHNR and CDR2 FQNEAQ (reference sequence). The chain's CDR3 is CASSLDSLPGTQYF. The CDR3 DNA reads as TGTGCCAGCAGCTTAGATTCCCTCCCGGGGACCCAGTACTTC.

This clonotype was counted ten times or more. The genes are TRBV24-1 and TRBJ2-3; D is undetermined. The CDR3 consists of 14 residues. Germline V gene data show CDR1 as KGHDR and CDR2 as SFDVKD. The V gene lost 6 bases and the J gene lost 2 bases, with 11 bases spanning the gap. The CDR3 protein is CATSSNEITDTQYF. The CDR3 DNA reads TGTGCCACCAGTTCAAACGAAATCACAGATACGCAGTATTTT.

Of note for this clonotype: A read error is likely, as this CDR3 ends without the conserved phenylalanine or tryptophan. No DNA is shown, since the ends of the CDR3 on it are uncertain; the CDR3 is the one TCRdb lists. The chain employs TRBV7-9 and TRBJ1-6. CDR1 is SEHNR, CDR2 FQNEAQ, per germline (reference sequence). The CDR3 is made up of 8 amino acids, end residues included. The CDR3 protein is CASSLNSI.

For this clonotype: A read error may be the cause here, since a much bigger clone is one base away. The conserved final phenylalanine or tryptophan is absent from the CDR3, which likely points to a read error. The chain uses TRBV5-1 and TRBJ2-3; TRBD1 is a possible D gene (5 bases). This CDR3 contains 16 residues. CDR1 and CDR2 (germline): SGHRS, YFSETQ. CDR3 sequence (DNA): TGTGCCAGCAGCTTGTCTCTCCAGGGCCACACAGATACGCAGTATCTT. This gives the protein CASSLSLQGHTDTQYL.

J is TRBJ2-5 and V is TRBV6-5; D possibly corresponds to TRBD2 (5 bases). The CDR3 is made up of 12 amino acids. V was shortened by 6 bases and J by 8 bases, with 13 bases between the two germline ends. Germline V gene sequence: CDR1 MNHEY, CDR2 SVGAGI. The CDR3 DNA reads TGTGCCAGCAGACACGGGGTTGAAACCCAGTACTTC. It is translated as CASRHGVETQYF.

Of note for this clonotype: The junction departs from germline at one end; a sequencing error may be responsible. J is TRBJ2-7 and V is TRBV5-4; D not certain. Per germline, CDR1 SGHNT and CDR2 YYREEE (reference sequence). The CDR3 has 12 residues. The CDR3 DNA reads TGTGCCAGCGGCTTTAATTCCTACGAGCAGTACTTC. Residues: CASGFNSYEQYF.

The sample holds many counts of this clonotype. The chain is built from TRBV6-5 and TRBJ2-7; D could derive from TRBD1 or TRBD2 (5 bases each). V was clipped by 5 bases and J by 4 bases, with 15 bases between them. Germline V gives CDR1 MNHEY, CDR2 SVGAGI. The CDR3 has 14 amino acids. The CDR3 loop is CASSADVWGYEQYF. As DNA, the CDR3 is TGTGCCAGCAGTGCTGACGTTTGGGGGTACGAGCAGTACTTC.

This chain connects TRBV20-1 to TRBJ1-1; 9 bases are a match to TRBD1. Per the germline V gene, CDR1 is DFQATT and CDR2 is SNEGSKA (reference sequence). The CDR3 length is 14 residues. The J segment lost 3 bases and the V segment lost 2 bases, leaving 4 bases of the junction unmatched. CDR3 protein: CSARRRQGDTEAFF. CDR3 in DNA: TGCAGTGCTAGAAGAAGACAGGGGGACACTGAAGCTTTCTTT.

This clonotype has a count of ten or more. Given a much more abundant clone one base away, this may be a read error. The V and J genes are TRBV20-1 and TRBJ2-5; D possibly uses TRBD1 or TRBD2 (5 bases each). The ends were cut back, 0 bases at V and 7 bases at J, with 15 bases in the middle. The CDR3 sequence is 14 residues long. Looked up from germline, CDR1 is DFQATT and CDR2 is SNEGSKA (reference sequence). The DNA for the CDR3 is TGCAGTGCTAGAGAAACGGGGCGCAGAGCGACCCAGTACTTC. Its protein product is CSARETGRRATQYF.

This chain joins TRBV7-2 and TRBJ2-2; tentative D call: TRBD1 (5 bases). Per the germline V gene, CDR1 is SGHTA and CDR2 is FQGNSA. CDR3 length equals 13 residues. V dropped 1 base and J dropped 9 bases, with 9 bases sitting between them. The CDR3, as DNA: TGTGCCAGCAGCTTAGGAAGGGGCAGGGAGCTGTTTTTT. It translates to CASSLGRGRELFF.